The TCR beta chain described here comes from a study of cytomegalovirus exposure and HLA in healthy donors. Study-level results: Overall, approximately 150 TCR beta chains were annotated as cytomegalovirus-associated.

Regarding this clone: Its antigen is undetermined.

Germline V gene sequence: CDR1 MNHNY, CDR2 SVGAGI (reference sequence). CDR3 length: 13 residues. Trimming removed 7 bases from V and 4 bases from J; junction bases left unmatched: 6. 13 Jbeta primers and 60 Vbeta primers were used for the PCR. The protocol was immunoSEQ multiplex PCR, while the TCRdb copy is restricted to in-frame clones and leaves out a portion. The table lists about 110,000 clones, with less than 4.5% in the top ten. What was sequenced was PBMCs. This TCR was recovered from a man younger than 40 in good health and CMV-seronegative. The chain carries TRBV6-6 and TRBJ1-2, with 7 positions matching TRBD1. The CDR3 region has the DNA TGTGCCAGCACCAGGGACAGCATCTATGGCTACACCTTC. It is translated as CASTRDSIYGYTF.